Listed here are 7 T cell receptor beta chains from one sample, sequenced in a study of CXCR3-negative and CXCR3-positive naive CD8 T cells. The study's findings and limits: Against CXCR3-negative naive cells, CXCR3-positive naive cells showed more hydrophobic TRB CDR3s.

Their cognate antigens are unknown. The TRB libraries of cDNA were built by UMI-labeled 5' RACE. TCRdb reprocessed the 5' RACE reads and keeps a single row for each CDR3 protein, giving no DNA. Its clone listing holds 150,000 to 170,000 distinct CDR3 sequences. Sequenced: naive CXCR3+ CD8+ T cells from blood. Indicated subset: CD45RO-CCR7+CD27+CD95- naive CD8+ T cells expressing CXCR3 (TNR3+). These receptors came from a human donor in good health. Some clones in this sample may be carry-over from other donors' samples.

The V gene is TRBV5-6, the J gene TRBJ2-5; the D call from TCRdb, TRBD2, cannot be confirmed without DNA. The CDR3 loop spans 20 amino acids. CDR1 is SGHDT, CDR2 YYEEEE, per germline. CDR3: CASSSTGGPTLLGASETQYF.

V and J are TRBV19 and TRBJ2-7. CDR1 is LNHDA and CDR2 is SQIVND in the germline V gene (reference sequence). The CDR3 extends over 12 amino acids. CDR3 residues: CASSYGFDEQYF.

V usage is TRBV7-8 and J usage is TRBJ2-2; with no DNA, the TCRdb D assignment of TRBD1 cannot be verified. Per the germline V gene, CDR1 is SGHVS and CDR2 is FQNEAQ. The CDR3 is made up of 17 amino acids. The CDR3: CASTSHPGQGAVGELFF.

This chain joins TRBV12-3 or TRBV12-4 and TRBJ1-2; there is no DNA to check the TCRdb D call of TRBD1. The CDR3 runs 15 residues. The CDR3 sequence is CASSRPGQGASGYTF.

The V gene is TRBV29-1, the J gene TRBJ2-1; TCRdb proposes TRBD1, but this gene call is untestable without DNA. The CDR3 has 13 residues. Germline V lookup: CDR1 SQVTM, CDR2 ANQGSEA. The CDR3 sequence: CSAGGISYNEQFF.

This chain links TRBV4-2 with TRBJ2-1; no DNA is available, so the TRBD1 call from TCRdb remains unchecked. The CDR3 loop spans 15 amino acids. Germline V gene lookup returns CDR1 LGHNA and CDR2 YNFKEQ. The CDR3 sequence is CASSQGQSANDEQFF.

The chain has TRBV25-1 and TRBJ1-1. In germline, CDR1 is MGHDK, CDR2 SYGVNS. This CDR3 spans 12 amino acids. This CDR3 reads CARRVKFFVAFF.